Listed below are T cell receptor beta chains from one sample, sequenced in a study of T cells after yellow fever vaccination. One entry per CDR3 protein, called by TCRdb with MiXCR from the 5' RACE reads. The profile covers 450,000 to 650,000 distinct CDR3 sequences, with approximately 15% appearing a single time and roughly 13% taken by the ten largest. The sample consisted of PBMCs, taken on the day of the yellow fever booster vaccination. The receptors were gathered from a man younger than 45 who received the YFV17D yellow fever vaccine. Both conserved end residues are part of each CDR3. A D gene is named only where the DNA matches it firmly. For some rows the clone size is stated as once, few or many, or as a class when expanded; others skip it.

size | J | D | V | DNA | CDR3
few | TRBJ1-6 | TRBD1 | TRBV12-3/TRBV12-4 | TGTGCCAGCAGTCCCTCGACAGGGAACAATTCACCCCTCCACTTT | CASSPSTGNNSPLHF
. | TRBJ2-3 | . | TRBV28 | TGTGCCAGCCTCAGAGGGAGCACAGATACGCAGTATTTT | CASLRGSTDTQYF
many | TRBJ2-1 | . | TRBV7-9 | TGTGCCAGCAGTTTAGGGCCTGAGCAGTTCTTC | CASSLGPEQFF
. | TRBJ2-7 | . | TRBV9 | TGTGCCAGCAGCCCATTTACCGAGGACAGCTCCTACGAGCAGTACTTC | CASSPFTEDSSYEQYF
many | TRBJ2-1 | TRBD2 | TRBV29-1 | TGCAGCGGAGGGGACTACTACAATGAGCAGTTCTTC | CSGGDYYNEQFF
many | TRBJ2-3 | TRBD1 | TRBV20-1 | TGCAGTGCTAGAGACCCCGACAGGGGGCTAGATACGCAGTATTTT | CSARDPDRGLDTQYF
few | TRBJ2-1 | . | TRBV7-9 | TGTGCCAGCAGCTTAACACAGGGCCTCTGGGATGAGCAGTTCTTC | CASSLTQGLWDEQFF
. | TRBJ1-6 | . | TRBV6-5 | TGTGCCAGCAGTTACTCAACGGGCTATAATTCACCCCTCCACTTT | CASSYSTGYNSPLHF
. | TRBJ2-7 | . | TRBV5-4 | TGTGCCAGCAGCTTGCAGGGCCAGGGTCCGTATGAGCAGTACTTC | CASSLQGQGPYEQYF
. | TRBJ2-1 | TRBD1 | TRBV29-1 | TGCAGCGTCCGGGACAGGGCCTCCTACAATGAGCAGTTCTTC | CSVRDRASYNEQFF
. | TRBJ2-3 | TRBD2 | TRBV20-1 | TGCAGTGCTAGAGATCTCGCAGCGGGAGGGCCGATGTGGACAGATACGCAGTATTTT | CSARDLAAGGPMWTDTQYF
. | TRBJ1-1 | . | TRBV18 | TGTGCCAGCTCTCCTCCGGGACACAACACTGAAGCTTTCTTT | CASSPPGHNTEAFF
. | TRBJ1-2 | TRBD1 | TRBV20-1 | TGCAGTGCTAGCAGGGACAGGGCATACTATGGCTACACCTTC | CSASRDRAYYGYTF
few | TRBJ2-5 | TRBD2 | TRBV6-1 | TGTGCCAGCCAAGCCGGGGGGGGAGTGCAAGAGACCCAGTACTTC | CASQAGGGVQETQYF
few | TRBJ2-1 | . | TRBV20-1 | TGCAGTACCTTGTCCCTTATAAGTGAGCAGTTCTTC | CSTLSLISEQFF
. | TRBJ2-2 | . | TRBV7-8 | TGTGCCAGCAGCTCACTGGCATCCGGGGAGCTGTTTTTT | CASSSLASGELFF
many | TRBJ1-2 | . | TRBV19 | TGTGCCAGTAATAAGGGGACCTATGGCTACACCTTC | CASNKGTYGYTF
. | TRBJ1-1 | TRBD1 | TRBV5-1 | TGCGCCAGCAGCCCTGACAGGGGACCACTGAACACTGAAGCTTTCTTT | CASSPDRGPLNTEAFF
many | TRBJ2-5 | . | TRBV7-7 | TGTGCCAGCAGCTTAGACGGTTTCCAAGAGACCCAGTACTTC | CASSLDGFQETQYF
. | TRBJ1-2 | TRBD1 | TRBV7-9 | TGTGCCAGCAGCTTACCCCCGACAGGGGTCTATGGCTACACCTTC | CASSLPPTGVYGYTF
. | TRBJ2-1 | TRBD2 | TRBV6-4 | TGTGCCAGCAGCGTGGGACTAGCGGCAGTCAATGAGCAGTTCTTC | CASSVGLAAVNEQFF
few | TRBJ2-3 | . | TRBV4-3 | TGCGCCAGCAGCCAAGAAACGGGACACGCCACAGATACGCAGTATTTT | CASSQETGHATDTQYF
few | TRBJ2-7 | . | TRBV12-3/TRBV12-4 | TGTGCCAGCAGCGCAGGAGCCCCTCGCTACGAGCAGTACTTC | CASSAGAPRYEQYF
. | TRBJ2-1 | . | TRBV28 | TGTGCCAGCAGTTTCCCCACGGGGGGCGGAACGATCTACAATGAGCAGTTCTTC | CASSFPTGGGTIYNEQFF
few | TRBJ1-1 | . | TRBV6-5 | TGTGCCAGCTTCGGAGACCCCCTCACTTTCTTT | CASFGDPLTFF
many | TRBJ2-5 | TRBD1 | TRBV5-1 | TGCGCCAGCAGCTTGGATCCGGGGACAGGGGTTCGAGAGACCCAGTACTTC | CASSLDPGTGVRETQYF
. | TRBJ2-5 | . | TRBV5-1 | TGCGCCAGCAGCTTGGCCGCCAGTCAAGAGACCCAGTACTTC | CASSLAASQETQYF
many | TRBJ2-1 | . | TRBV6-5 | TGTGCCAGCAGCCGGACCGGGAGCACCTCCTACAATGAGCAGTTCTTC | CASSRTGSTSYNEQFF
. | TRBJ2-2 | . | TRBV20-1 | TGCAGTGCCGGGGAAGGCCCGAACACCGGGGAGCTGTTTTTT | CSAGEGPNTGELFF
few | TRBJ2-3 | . | TRBV12-3/TRBV12-4 | TGTGCCAGCAGTTTATACGGGATTCAAGACACAGATACGCAGTATTTT | CASSLYGIQDTDTQYF
few | TRBJ2-2 | . | TRBV12-3/TRBV12-4 | TGTGCCACCCCAGGAGGCGGGGAGCTGTTTTTT | CATPGGGELFF
few | TRBJ2-7 | TRBD2 | TRBV6-2/TRBV6-3 | TGTGCCAGCAGTGACCGACTAGCGGGGAACTACGAGCAGTACTTC | CASSDRLAGNYEQYF
many | TRBJ2-7 | . | TRBV20-1 | TGCAGTGCTAGCGACGGCTCCTACGAGCAGTACTTC | CSASDGSYEQYF
. | TRBJ1-1 | . | TRBV30 | TGTGCCTGTACCCGGGGGAACACTGAAGCTTTCTTT | CACTRGNTEAFF
. | TRBJ1-4 | . | TRBV2 | TGTGCCAGCACCCTCGAGAGGACTAATGAAAAACTGTTTTTT | CASTLERTNEKLFF
. | TRBJ2-1 | TRBD2 | TRBV12-3/TRBV12-4 | TGTGCCAGCAGTTTATCGTCTAGCGGGAGGGGCAATGAGCAGTTCTTC | CASSLSSSGRGNEQFF
many | TRBJ2-1 | . | TRBV29-1 | TGCAGCGTTGGGACCTACAATGAGCAGTTCTTC | CSVGTYNEQFF
many | TRBJ1-1 | . | TRBV5-1 | TGCGCCAGCAGCTTGGTGGTGAACACTGAAGCTTTCTTT | CASSLVVNTEAFF
. | TRBJ2-2 | TRBD2 | TRBV6-5 | TGTGCCAGCAGTTACGATCTAGCGGGAGGGTTGACCGGGGAGCTGTTTTTT | CASSYDLAGGLTGELFF
. | TRBJ2-7 | . | TRBV9 | TGTGCCAGCAGCGTATATGGCGGCACCTACGAGCAGTACTTC | CASSVYGGTYEQYF
few | TRBJ1-2 | . | TRBV15 | TGTGCCACCAGCAGAGTAGACAGGCGGAATGGCTACACCTTC | CATSRVDRRNGYTF
few | TRBJ1-1 | . | TRBV5-1 | TGCGCCAGCAGCTTGGGCGGGGGGCTAGGCACTGAAGCTTTCTTT | CASSLGGGLGTEAFF
few | TRBJ2-7 | TRBD1 | TRBV12-3/TRBV12-4 | TGTGCCAGCAGTACGGGACAGAACCCCACCTACGAGCAGTACTTC | CASSTGQNPTYEQYF
. | TRBJ1-1 | TRBD1 | TRBV20-1 | TGCACCGTTCGCAGGGGGCTGGTCACTGAAGCTTTCTTT | CTVRRGLVTEAFF
. | TRBJ2-7 | TRBD1 | TRBV9 | TGTGCCAGCAGCGCCCAAGGACAGGGGGCTTGGGAGCAGTACTTC | CASSAQGQGAWEQYF
few | TRBJ2-1 | . | TRBV7-9 | TGTGCCAGCAGCTTTGATGAGCAGTTCTTC | CASSFDEQFF